The 20 T cell receptor beta chains below come from one sample, sequenced in a study of blood T cell repertoires in COVID-19. This table comes from immunoSEQ multiplex PCR, and its TCRdb copy is limited to in-frame clones, with some not included. The sample consists of about 360,000 clones, around 87% of them appearing once. Sequencing input: PBMCs or T cells enriched from blood (not recorded which). The receptors stem from a man aged 40-55 years in a cohort exposed to, infected with or recovered from COVID-19 (not recorded which).

The chain employs TRBV4-1 and TRBJ1-1; 7 positions match TRBD1. Germline CDR1 is MGHRA and CDR2 is YSYEKL. The CDR3 sequence is 15 residues long. The trim removed 1 base at V and 8 bases at J, leaving 10 bases unmatched. CDR3 in amino acids: CASSQVDRDDLEAFF. The DNA of the CDR3 is TGCGCCAGCAGCCAAGTAGACAGGGACGATCTGGAAGCTTTCTTT.

The sample holds one count of this clone. V is TRBV3-1 (or the pseudogene TRBV3-2) and J is TRBJ1-1; D might be TRBD1 (5 bases). In germline, CDR1 is LGHDT, CDR2 YNNKEL (reference sequence). Trimming left V 5 bases short and J 4 bases short, with 11 bases between. The CDR3 is 13 residues long. Here the CDR3 reads CASSRGRGTEAFF. The DNA for the CDR3 is TGTGCCAGCAGCAGGGGAAGGGGCACTGAAGCTTTCTTT.

The chain couples TRBV7-9 to TRBJ1-1; D ambiguous. CDR1 is SEHNR, CDR2 FQNEAQ, per germline (reference sequence). The CDR3 is 11 amino acids. Trimming left V 3 bases short and J 7 bases short, with 6 bases between. Here the CDR3 reads CASSFQYEAFF. CDR3 sequence (DNA): TGTGCCAGCAGCTTCCAGTATGAAGCTTTCTTT.

The V and J genes are TRBV6-5 and TRBJ2-3; perhaps TRBD2 as D (6 bases). The germline V gene encodes CDR1 MNHEY and CDR2 SVGAGI. Trimming removed 8 bases at V and 2 bases at J, with 8 bases between. The CDR3 extends over 12 amino acids. CDR3 sequence reads: CASGGSTDTQYF. CDR3 in DNA: TGTGCCAGCGGAGGGTCCACAGATACGCAGTATTTT.

V is TRBV5-4 and J is TRBJ2-7; the D gene is possibly TRBD1 (6 bases). Trimming pared 4 bases from V and 4 bases from J, leaving 9 bases between. CDR1 is SGHNT and CDR2 is YYREEE in the germline V gene (reference sequence). There are 12 residues in the CDR3. The DNA for the CDR3 is TGTGCCAGCAGCCGGGACACGTACGAGCAGTACTTC. Translating gives CASSRDTYEQYF.

The CDR3 region is CASSELVSRQGRYEQYF. The CDR3 DNA reads as TGTGCCAGCAGTGAATTGGTTTCCCGGCAGGGTCGATACGAGCAGTACTTC. The J gene is TRBJ2-7, the V gene TRBV2; D is perhaps TRBD1 (5 bases). Trimming cost V 2 bases and J 4 bases, with 21 bases left between them. The CDR3 has 17 residues. Germline CDR1 SNHLY, CDR2 FYNNEI.

This sequence joins TRBV7-3 and TRBJ2-7; D may be TRBD1 (6 bases). V lost 5 bases and J lost 6, with 17 bases in between. CDR1 is SGHTA, CDR2 FQGTGA, per germline. The CDR3 covers 14 residues. The CDR3 sequence is CASSKGDYPGEQYF. The CDR3 DNA reads as TGTGCCAGCAGCAAGGGGGATTACCCCGGCGAGCAGTACTTC.

The chain has TRBV6-4 and TRBJ2-1; TRBD2 matches 12 bases. From germline, CDR1 is MRHNA and CDR2 SNTAGT. CDR3 length: 15 amino acids. The V gene end was trimmed by 2 bases and the J gene end by 7 bases; junction bases not matched to a gene: 3. The CDR3 here is CASSDVTSGRNEQFF. The CDR3 DNA sequence: TGTGCCAGCAGTGACGTTACTAGCGGGAGGAATGAGCAGTTCTTC.

The V call is TRBV2, the J call TRBJ2-2; tentatively, D is TRBD2 (5 bases). The CDR3 consists of 15 residues. Germline V gene sequence: CDR1 SNHLY, CDR2 FYNNEI. V lost 6 bases to trimming and J lost 2 bases, with 13 bases between them. Here the CDR3 DNA reads TGTGCCAGCAGCGACGGGGTAGCTAACACCGGGGAGCTGTTTTTT. Translated: CASSDGVANTGELFF.

The chain joins TRBV2 to TRBJ1-1; 8 bases are shared with TRBD1. V lost 2 bases to trimming and J lost 0 bases; unmatched junction nucleotides: 2. This CDR3 contains 15 residues. Germline CDR1 reads SNHLY; CDR2 reads FYNNEI. CDR3 DNA: TGTGCCAGCAGTGAACGACAGGGGTTGAACACTGAAGCTTTCTTT. Protein sequence: CASSERQGLNTEAFF.

The chain is built from TRBV7-8 and TRBJ2-7; 8 positions match TRBD1. Trimming took 1 base from V and 3 from J; bases not matched to a gene: 5. The CDR3 sequence is 15 residues long. The V gene's germline CDR1 is SGHVS and CDR2 FQNEAQ. The CDR3 sequence is CASSLVAGGGYEQYF. CDR3 in DNA: TGTGCCAGCAGCTTAGTCGCAGGGGGCGGCTACGAGCAGTACTTC. Looking up the rest from reference TRBV7-8 and TRBJ2-7 gives the full variable domain: GAGVSQSPRYKVAKRGQDVALRCDPISGHVSLFWYQQALGQGPEFLTYFQNEAQLDKSGLPSDRFFAERPEGSVSTLKIQRTQQEDSAVYLCASSLVAGGGYEQYFGPGTRLTVT.

The V gene is TRBV5-1, the J gene TRBJ2-7; possibly TRBD1 for D (5 bases). Germline CDR1 reads SGHRS; CDR2 reads YFSETQ. V shed 0 bases and J shed 1 base, with 8 bases lying between them. The CDR3 extends over 14 amino acids. The CDR3 DNA reads as TGCGCCAGCAGCTTGGCACAGGTGTCCTACGAGCAGTACTTC. The encoded protein is CASSLAQVSYEQYF.

The rearrangement joins TRBV7-3 to TRBJ2-3, with 10 bases aligning to TRBD2. Germline lookup yields CDR1 SGHTA and CDR2 FQGTGA. Germline trimming cut 5 bases from V and 3 bases from J; bases unmatched to any gene: 11. The CDR3 length is 17 residues. In nucleotides, the CDR3 is TGTGCCAGCAGCCCAACCCGACTAGCGGGCGGGACAGATACGCAGTATTTT. This translates into CASSPTRLAGGTDTQYF.

The V gene is TRBV12-5, the J gene TRBJ2-5; possibly TRBD2 for D (5 bases). The length of the CDR3 is 15 residues. CDR1 and CDR2 (germline): LGHNT, FRNRAP. V was pared by 1 base and J by 5 bases, with 14 bases between. DNA for the CDR3: TGTGCTAGTGGTTTGGGTAGCACTCCGGGGGAGACCCAGTACTTC. It encodes CASGLGSTPGETQYF.

The chain recombines TRBV5-1 with TRBJ2-2, with a weak D call TRBD2 (6 bases). Looked up from germline, CDR1 is SGHRS and CDR2 is YFSETQ. V dropped 0 bases and J dropped 1 base, with 13 bases sitting between them. The CDR3 covers 17 residues. CDR3 DNA: TGCGCCAGCAGCTTGGCCTTCGATAGCGGGAACACCGGGGAGCTGTTTTTT. Encoded protein: CASSLAFDSGNTGELFF.

The chain links TRBV6-6 to TRBJ1-4; unclear D gene. Per the germline V gene, CDR1 is MNHNY and CDR2 is SVGAGI (reference sequence). V was pared by 8 bases and J by 5 bases, with 9 bases between. This CDR3 is 12 amino acids long. Written as DNA, the CDR3 is TGTGCCAGCCACGGGGTCAATGAAAAACTGTTTTTT. It translates to CASHGVNEKLFF.

The chain couples TRBV28 to TRBJ1-5; D gene unclear. CDR3 length: 15 amino acids. Looked up from germline, CDR1 is MDHEN and CDR2 is SYDVKM. Trimming removed 7 bases from V and 0 bases from J, with 13 bases in between. The CDR3 loop reads CASTRSAFSNQPQHF. DNA of the CDR3: TGTGCCAGCACTAGATCAGCCTTTAGCAATCAGCCCCAGCATTTT. Together with reference TRBV28 and TRBJ1-5, the CDR3 gives the full variable domain: DVKVTQSSRYLVKRTGEKVFLECVQDMDHENMFWYRQDPGLGLRLIYFSYDVKMKEKGDIPEGYSVSREKKERFSLILESASTNQTSMYLCASTRSAFSNQPQHFGDGTRLSIL.

This chain joins TRBV27 and TRBJ2-5, with 8 bases identical to TRBD2. Trimming took 2 bases from V and 4 from J; bases not matched to a gene: 0. CDR1 MNHEY and CDR2 SMNVEV come from the germline V gene (reference sequence). This CDR3 contains 13 residues. CDR3 protein: CASSLAGGETQYF. The CDR3 bases are TGTGCCAGCAGTTTAGCGGGGGGAGAGACCCAGTACTTC.

This chain connects TRBV19 to TRBJ1-5; maybe TRBD1 (6 bases). CDR1 is LNHDA, CDR2 SQIVND, per germline (reference sequence). Trimming left V 3 bases short and J 3 bases short, with 9 bases between. This CDR3 contains 14 residues. DNA of the CDR3: TGTGCCAGTAGTATTGCAGGGGTCAATCAGCCCCAGCATTTT. It translates to CASSIAGVNQPQHF. Combining the CDR3 with reference TRBV19 and TRBJ1-5 gives the whole variable domain DGGITQSPKYLFRKEGQNVTLSCEQNLNHDAMYWYRQDPGQGLRLIYYSQIVNDFQKGDIAEGYSVSREKKESFPLTVTSAQKNPTAFYLCASSIAGVNQPQHFGDGTRLSIL.

The chain uses TRBV7-6 and TRBJ1-5; maybe TRBD1 (5 bases). The CDR3 is 15 amino acids. Germline CDR1 and CDR2: SGHVS and FNYEAQ. Trimming pared 4 bases from V and 3 bases from J, leaving 13 bases between. CDR3 sequence reads: CASSSQGGYNQPQHF. The CDR3 DNA sequence: TGTGCCAGCAGCTCCCAGGGCGGCTACAATCAGCCCCAGCATTTT.